This TCR beta chain comes out of a study of T cell responses to AZD1222 COVID-19 vaccine (dated by TCRdb to the early 2020s). As for the study more broadly: TCR sequencing covered 233 trial participants: 200 to 210 given two doses of AZD1222 and about 26 given two doses of MenACWY control vaccine. Enrollment into the trials was organized by age into subgroups of 18-55, 56-69 and 70-plus years, and those subgroups contained approximately 160, 26 and 62 TCR-sequenced participants, respectively. Results the study describes overall, beyond this receptor: A significant rise in spike-specific TCR breadth and depth was observed after two AZD1222 doses relative to day 0 and relative to MenACWY recipients. Conclusions about previously exposed vaccinees were limited because only 5 or 6 AZD1222 recipients were SARS-CoV-2 seropositive at baseline. Nearly half of unique spike-specific TCRs reportedly recognized epitopes outside regions mutated in the B.1.351 and B.1.1.7 variants. No day 14 peak-response samples were available, so repertoires were characterized only after the peak T cell response. Most participants were white British and females outnumbered males, and the authors suggested that clonal diversity may have been underestimated. In the small 56-69-year group, the increase in depth fell short of significance, most likely because of low power. The vaccine-associated CD4 TCRs covered the entire spike protein, and the dominant responses fell in regions 160-218 and 743-854.

The time point label on this specimen signifies: about 28 days (+/-7) after the second vaccine dose. AZD1222 recipients given second doses at about 4 weeks or at about 12 weeks were pooled, since spike-specific TCR depth and breadth were not found to differ between the two schedules. Vaccinee samples were obtained from the UK trials COV001 and COV002, which included a single-blind randomized controlled phase 2/3 trial of AZD1222 (ChAdOx1 nCoV-19) in healthy adults. Trial participant PBMC samples were collected at day 0 and day 28 after the second dose for TCRbeta chain sequencing. CDR3 length: 11 amino acids, cysteine to phenylalanine. Of all the DNA, just the CDR3 is kept, 33 bases in frame from base 1. Sequences SEHNR (CDR1) and FQNEAQ (CDR2) are obtained from the germline V gene (reference sequence). Deletion took 5 bases off V and 5 bases off J, with a span of 5 bases between the germline ends.

As to this clone: The clone's antigen remains unknown. No base-level quality is on record; no much larger clone is a single base apart.

The CDR3 regions of human TCRbeta chains were analyzed by immunosequencing. The authors' pipeline ran thus. TCRs in the repertoires were compared against a reference library of SARS-CoV-2-specific TCRs that had been generated with the MIRA antigen-specificity platform. Breadth meant the fraction of unique TCRs that were SARS-CoV-2-associated, whereas depth meant the fraction of total T cells that were SARS-CoV-2-associated. Using the MIRA data, every spike-specific TCR was mapped to the spike region that the TCR reacted to and assigned to either a CD4 or a CD8 class. Log10-transformed breadth and depth values were compared by one-way ANOVA with Sidak's multiple comparisons tests. TCRdb re-hosts the immuneACCESS table, in-frame sequences only. Its copies lack some clones; in the studies checked, an unresolved V gene accounts for under half of them, and the cause for the rest is not known. V and J calls and clone size follow that table, whereas D and trimming were derived from the DNA. The sample includes around 130,000 clones, with approximately 92% observed a single time. The ten biggest clones cover about 1.1% of the sample.

The source material was peripheral blood, sampled 28 days after the second AZD1222 dose. The chain is assembled from TRBV7-9 and TRBJ2-3; the D gene remains uncertain. The receptor was derived from an adult who received the AZD1222 COVID-19 vaccine. The CDR3: CASSAGDTQYF. At the DNA level, the sequence is TGTGCCAGCAGCGCTGGAGATACGCAGTATTTT.